These 27 T cell receptor beta chains came from one sample sequenced in a study of cytomegalovirus exposure and HLA in healthy donors. It was with 60 Vbeta and 13 Jbeta primers that the PCR ran. Using immunoSEQ multiplex PCR, the repertoire was profiled, and TCRdb retains in-frame clones only, with some absent. The sample records some 140,000 clones, approximately 74% being singletons. The sample comprised PBMCs. Source of these receptors: a man between 18 and 35 years old in good health and CMV-seronegative.

This chain connects TRBV7-3 to TRBJ2-3, with D perhaps matching TRBD2 (5 bases). Germline CDR1 SGHTA, CDR2 FQGTGA. Trimming removed 2 bases at V and 0 bases at J, with 15 bases between. The CDR3 covers 17 residues. The CDR3 protein is CASSLEGSSSSTDTQYF. In DNA form, the CDR3 reads TGTGCCAGCAGCTTAGAGGGATCGAGTTCTAGCACAGATACGCAGTATTTT.

This clone was recorded only once. V and J are TRBV13 and TRBJ2-3; a possible D gene is TRBD2 (7 bases). V shed 5 bases and J shed 5 bases, with 17 bases lying between them. The CDR3 has 15 amino acids. Germline V gives CDR1 PRHDT, CDR2 FYEKMQ (reference sequence). CDR3 sequence reads: CASSPRGAGLDTQYF. The CDR3 DNA reads as TGTGCCAGCAGCCCCCGGGGGGCGGGATTAGATACGCAGTATTTT.

This clone was counted between two and nine times. V is TRBV18 and J is TRBJ2-5; 7 positions agree with TRBD1. Germline V gene lookup returns CDR1 KGHSH and CDR2 LQKENI. V shed 1 base, J shed 4 bases, and the junction held 0 bases outside the gene matches. The CDR3 runs to 13 residues. The CDR3 reads CASSPRQGETQYF. The CDR3 nucleotides read TGTGCCAGCTCACCACGACAGGGAGAGACCCAGTACTTC.

The gene calls are TRBV6-6 and TRBJ1-2; TRBD1 matches 7 bases. Germline loops: CDR1 MNHNY, CDR2 SVGAGI (reference sequence). This CDR3 is built from 15 residues. Losses at the gene ends were 11 bases for V and 5 bases for J; bases not matched to a gene: 17. The CDR3 protein is CASQTSGTVVYGYTF. The CDR3 region has the DNA TGTGCCTCTCAGACCTCCGGGACAGTGGTTTATGGCTACACCTTC.

This sequence joins TRBV6-1 and TRBJ1-3, with D uncertain. V lost 0 bases and J lost 4, with 7 bases in between. The germline V gene encodes CDR1 MNHNS and CDR2 SASEGT. The CDR3 totals 14 residues. CDR3 residues: CASSEALEGNTIYF. The DNA of the CDR3 is TGTGCCAGCAGTGAAGCGCTGGAGGGAAACACCATATATTTT.

The chain uses TRBV5-1 and TRBJ2-2, with 7 bases matching TRBD1. Germline trimming cut 1 base from V and 0 bases from J; bases unmatched to any gene: 3. This CDR3 contains 16 residues. CDR1 and CDR2 from the germline V gene are SGHRS and YFSETQ. CDR3 loop: CASSLWDSSNTGELFF. CDR3 bases: TGCGCCAGCAGCTTGTGGGACAGTTCGAACACCGGGGAGCTGTTTTTT.

A remark on this clone: Other DNA sequences in the same sample also yield this CDR3. This rearrangement joins TRBV28 to TRBJ2-7; 9 bases line up with TRBD1. V was pared by 3 bases and J by 4 bases, with 4 bases of the junction left unmatched. The CDR3 length is 14 residues. Germline CDR1 MDHEN, CDR2 SYDVKM. CDR3 region: CASSFGQGRYEQYV. CDR3 coding DNA: TGTGCCAGCAGTTTCGGACAGGGGAGGTACGAGCAGTACGTC.

V usage is TRBV5-1 and J usage is TRBJ1-2; no reliable D call. Per germline, CDR1 SGHRS and CDR2 YFSETQ. Trimming removed 0 bases from V and 0 bases from J, with 12 bases in between. CDR3 length equals 16 residues. This CDR3 reads CASSLEWATSNYGYTF. In DNA form, the CDR3 reads TGCGCCAGCAGCTTGGAATGGGCAACCTCTAACTATGGCTACACCTTC.

A remark on this clone: Relative to the germline gene, one junction end is altered; a read error may explain this. The chain couples TRBV27 to TRBJ2-2; 9 bases align to TRBD1. The germline V gene encodes CDR1 MNHEY and CDR2 SMNVEV (reference sequence). The CDR3 consists of 15 residues. This chain's CDR3 is CASSMGQGGTRELFF. The DNA of the CDR3 is TGTGCCAGCAGTATGGGACAGGGAGGCACCCGGGAGCTGTTTTTT.

V usage is TRBV4-1 and J usage is TRBJ2-3, with 16 positions matching TRBD2. Trimming took 3 bases from V and 1 from J; bases not matched to a gene: 4. Germline values: CDR1 MGHRA, CDR2 YSYEKL. CDR3 length: 18 amino acids. The CDR3 here is CASSQGLAGGAGTDTQYF. CDR3 nucleotides: TGCGCCAGCAGCCAGGGACTAGCGGGGGGGGCTGGCACAGATACGCAGTATTTT.

This clone was seen just once. This chain joins TRBV29-1 and TRBJ2-5, with D possibly being TRBD2 (5 bases). The closer fit of TRBJ2-7 to the DNA end suggests the J call may be wrong. The germline CDR1 and CDR2 sequences are SQVTM and ANQGSEA. This CDR3 is 16 amino acids long. In nucleotides, the CDR3 is TGCAGCGTTGAGTCCCCCGTTGAGGGTCGGTCCTACGAGCAGTACTTC. Its protein product is CSVESPVEGRSYEQYF.

The gene calls are TRBV29-1 and TRBJ1-2; 7 bases line up with TRBD1. The length of the CDR3 is 12 residues. In germline, CDR1 is SQVTM, CDR2 ANQGSEA. V lost 7 bases, J lost 5 bases, and 7 bases stayed unmatched. The CDR3 sequence: CSGSDRAYGYTF. CDR3 DNA sequence: TGCAGCGGCTCCGACAGGGCGTATGGCTACACCTTC.

As DNA, the CDR3 is TGTGCCAGCAGTGACCCCCGCAGAGGCGGGGCAAACACTGAAGCTTTCTTT. It encodes CASSDPRRGGANTEAFF. The rearrangement joins TRBV6-4 to TRBJ1-1, with D possibly matching TRBD1 (5 bases). The CDR3 loop spans 17 amino acids. Germline CDR1 MRHNA, CDR2 SNTAGT. Trimming removed 2 bases from V and 2 bases from J, with 18 bases in between.

This chain uses TRBV10-1 with TRBJ1-6; a weak D match, TRBD1 (5 bases). In germline, CDR1 is WNHNN, CDR2 SYGVQD (reference sequence). V lost 4 bases and J lost 3, with 7 bases in between. The CDR3 is 14 residues long. The CDR3 bases are TGCGCCAGCAGTGCAGGGTTCTATAATTCACCCCTCCACTTT. It encodes CASSAGFYNSPLHF.

V and J are TRBV6-5 and TRBJ1-2, with D hard to call. This CDR3 comprises 16 residues. V lost 3 bases and J lost 2, with 16 bases in between. In germline, CDR1 is MNHEY, CDR2 SVGAGI. The CDR3 DNA follows: TGTGCCAGCAGTTATAACGAGGGCGCGGCGAACTATGGCTACACCTTC. Protein sequence: CASSYNEGAANYGYTF.

The chain employs TRBV30 and TRBJ1-3; no clear D gene. The V gene's germline CDR1 is GTSNPN and CDR2 SVGIG (reference sequence). The CDR3 consists of 12 residues. V lost 4 bases to trimming and J lost 7 bases, with 11 bases between them. This chain's CDR3 is CAWKAQANTIYF. The CDR3 coding sequence is TGTGCCTGGAAAGCGCAAGCCAACACCATATATTTT.

In its sample, this clone was seen a few times. The chain links TRBV19 to TRBJ2-1; TRBD1 agrees at 8 bases. There are 14 residues in the CDR3. CDR1 and CDR2 from the germline V gene are LNHDA and SQIVND (reference sequence). Trimming removed 6 bases from V and 8 bases from J; junction bases left unmatched: 9. CDR3 residues: CASSPGDRFDEQFF. The CDR3 nucleotides are TGTGCCAGTAGCCCCGGGGACAGGTTCGATGAGCAGTTCTTC. The complete variable domain, with remaining parts taken from reference TRBV19 and TRBJ2-1, reads DGGITQSPKYLFRKEGQNVTLSCEQNLNHDAMYWYRQDPGQGLRLIYYSQIVNDFQKGDIAEGYSVSREKKESFPLTVTSAQKNPTAFYLCASSPGDRFDEQFFGPGTRLTVL.

The chain couples TRBV5-5 to TRBJ2-7; 9 bases line up with TRBD2. This CDR3 is built from 14 residues. Germline assignment: CDR1 SGHKS and CDR2 YYEKEE (reference sequence). Trimming at V came to 6 bases and at J to 4 bases, leaving 8 bases not matched to a gene. CDR3 nucleotides: TGTGCCAGCACCTTAGCGGGGGAAGGATACGAGCAGTACTTC. Its translation is CASTLAGEGYEQYF.

The rearrangement joins TRBV5-4 to TRBJ2-7; 8 bases agree with TRBD2. This CDR3 comprises 15 residues. The ends lost 4 bases at V and 4 bases at J; junction bases unmatched: 10. From germline, CDR1 is SGHNT and CDR2 YYREEE (reference sequence). The CDR3 region is CASSPPPGGGYEQYF. The CDR3 DNA is TGTGCCAGCAGCCCGCCCCCGGGGGGGGGTTACGAGCAGTACTTC.

The chain carries TRBV19 and TRBJ2-3, with TRBD2 matching over 8 bases. J was trimmed by 1 base and V by 2 bases; bases with no gene match: 2. Germline V gene data show CDR1 as LNHDA and CDR2 as SQIVND (reference sequence). The CDR3 extends over 15 amino acids. The CDR3 DNA reads as TGTGCCAGTAGTATATACGGGGGGGGCACAGATACGCAGTATTTT. Translation gives CASSIYGGGTDTQYF.

This clone was detected a few times. V is TRBV19 and J is TRBJ1-1; 8 nucleotides line up with TRBD1. Germline V lookup: CDR1 LNHDA, CDR2 SQIVND (reference sequence). The trim removed 5 bases at V and 1 base at J, leaving 3 bases unmatched. CDR3 length equals 14 residues. CDR3 sequence (DNA): TGTGCCAGTAGTTTCAGGGGGCGGAACACTGAAGCTTTCTTT. Its translation is CASSFRGRNTEAFF.

The chain combines TRBV18 with TRBJ2-7, with 7 bases identical to TRBD1. Germline V gives CDR1 KGHSH, CDR2 LQKENI. The CDR3 has 13 amino acids. With 2 bases clipped from V and 11 bases from J, the junction kept 9 bases outside the gene matches. The CDR3 sequence: CASSPENRGKEYV. In DNA, the CDR3 is TGTGCCAGCTCACCAGAGAACAGGGGTAAAGAGTACGTC.

CDR3 coding DNA: TGTGCCAGCAGCTTGTCGGCAGATACGCAGTATTTT. This sequence encodes CASSLSADTQYF. The V call is TRBV7-8, the J call TRBJ2-3; no clear D. The CDR3 length is 12 residues. Trimming removed 3 bases from V and 4 bases from J, with 5 bases in between. Germline loops: CDR1 SGHVS, CDR2 FQNEAQ. Full variable domain (outside the CDR3, taken from reference TRBV7-8 and TRBJ2-3): GAGVSQSPRYKVAKRGQDVALRCDPISGHVSLFWYQQALGQGPEFLTYFQNEAQLDKSGLPSDRFFAERPEGSVSTLKIQRTQQEDSAVYLCASSLSADTQYFGPGTRLTVL.

The chain carries TRBV30 and TRBJ1-6; maybe TRBD1 (5 bases). The CDR3 covers 13 residues. Germline V CDR1 and CDR2: GTSNPN, SVGIG (reference sequence). V lost 5 bases and J lost 8, with 13 bases in between. CDR3 loop: CAWEGPGDSPLHF. In DNA, the CDR3 is TGTGCCTGGGAAGGGCCGGGGGATTCACCCCTCCACTTT.

This clone was recorded a few times. The gene calls are TRBV6-5 and TRBJ2-1, with 8 bases fitting TRBD2. V lost 6 bases and J lost 2; bases outside the gene matches: 6. From germline, CDR1 is MNHEY and CDR2 SVGAGI. The CDR3 has 15 amino acids. The CDR3, as DNA: TGTGCCAGCAGGCCCGGGACTAGTCCCTACAATGAGCAGTTCTTC. It codes for CASRPGTSPYNEQFF.

This chain uses TRBV28 with TRBJ2-4; 12 bases agree with TRBD1. Germline V lookup: CDR1 MDHEN, CDR2 SYDVKM. The CDR3 covers 15 residues. V was pared by 6 bases and J by 5 bases, with 5 bases of the junction left unmatched. The CDR3 DNA reads TGTGCCAGCAGGCGACGGGACAGGGGGCAAAACATTCAGTACTTC. Its protein is CASRRRDRGQNIQYF.

The genes are TRBV11-2 and TRBJ1-6; D possibly corresponds to TRBD1 (6 bases). Trimming cost V 5 bases and J 3 bases, with 14 bases left between them. CDR3 length: 16 residues. Per the germline V gene, CDR1 is SGHAT and CDR2 is FQNNGV. CDR3 amino acids: CASSTQGLRYNSPLHF. For the CDR3, the DNA is TGTGCCAGCAGCACACAGGGTCTCCGCTATAATTCACCCCTCCACTTT.